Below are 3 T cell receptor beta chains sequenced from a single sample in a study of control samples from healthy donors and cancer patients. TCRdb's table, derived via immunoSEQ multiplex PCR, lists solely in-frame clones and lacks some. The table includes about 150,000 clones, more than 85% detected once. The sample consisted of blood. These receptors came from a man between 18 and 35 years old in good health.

The CDR3 coding sequence is TGTGCCAGCAGCCAGCTAGGCGGGGCCGCCTACAATGAGCAGTTCTTC. It encodes CASSQLGGAAYNEQFF. This chain links TRBV14 with TRBJ2-1, with D possibly matching TRBD2 (6 bases). The germline V gene has CDR1 SGHDN and CDR2 FVKESK. The CDR3 runs 16 residues. Deletions cut 3 bases from V and 2 bases from J, with 14 bases between.

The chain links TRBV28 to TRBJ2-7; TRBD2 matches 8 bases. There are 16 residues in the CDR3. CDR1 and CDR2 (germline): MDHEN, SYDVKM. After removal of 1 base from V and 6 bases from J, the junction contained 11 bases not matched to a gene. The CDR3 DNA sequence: TGTGCCAGCAGTTTATTCAGCGGGAGCGCTCCAGCCGAGCAGTACTTC. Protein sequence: CASSLFSGSAPAEQYF.

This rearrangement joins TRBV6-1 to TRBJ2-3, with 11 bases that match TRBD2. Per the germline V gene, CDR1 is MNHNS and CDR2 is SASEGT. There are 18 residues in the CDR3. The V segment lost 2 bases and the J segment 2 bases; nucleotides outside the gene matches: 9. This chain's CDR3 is CASSELWDSGRDTDTQYF. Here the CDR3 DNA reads TGTGCCAGCAGTGAATTGTGGGATAGCGGGAGGGACACAGATACGCAGTATTTT.